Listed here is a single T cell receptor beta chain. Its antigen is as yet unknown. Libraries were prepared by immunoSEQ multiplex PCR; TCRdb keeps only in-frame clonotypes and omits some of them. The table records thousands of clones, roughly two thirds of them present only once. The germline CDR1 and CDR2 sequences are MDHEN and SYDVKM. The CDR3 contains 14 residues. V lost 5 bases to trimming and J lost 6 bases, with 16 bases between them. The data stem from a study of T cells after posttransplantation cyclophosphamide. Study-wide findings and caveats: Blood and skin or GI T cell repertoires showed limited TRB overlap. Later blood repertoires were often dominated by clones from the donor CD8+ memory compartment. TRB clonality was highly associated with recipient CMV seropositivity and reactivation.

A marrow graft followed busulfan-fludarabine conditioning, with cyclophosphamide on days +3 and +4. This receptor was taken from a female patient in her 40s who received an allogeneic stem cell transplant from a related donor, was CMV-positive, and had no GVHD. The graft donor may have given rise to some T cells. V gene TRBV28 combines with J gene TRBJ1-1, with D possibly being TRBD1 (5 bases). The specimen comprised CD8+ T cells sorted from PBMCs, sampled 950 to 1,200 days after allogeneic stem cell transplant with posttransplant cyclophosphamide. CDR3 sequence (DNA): TGTGCCAGCAGTCAGGACCGGGTCAGGGCTGAAGCTTTCTTT. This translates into CASSQDRVRAEAFF. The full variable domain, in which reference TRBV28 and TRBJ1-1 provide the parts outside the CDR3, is DVKVTQSSRYLVKRTGEKVFLECVQDMDHENMFWYRQDPGLGLRLIYFSYDVKMKEKGDIPEGYSVSREKKERFSLILESASTNQTSMYLCASSQDRVRAEAFFGQGTRLTVV.